A single sample gave rise to the 25 T cell receptor beta chains below, sequenced in a study of a mutant IDH1 vaccine in newly diagnosed glioma. Time point indicated: week 5, during vaccination. Every single dose of the vaccine, 300 ug of mutant IDH1 20-mer peptide, came with topical imiquimod. These receptors' antigens are unknown. Assay: immunoSEQ multiplex PCR; the TCRdb copy retains only in-frame clones and omits some. The sample holds about 38,000 clones, approximately 78% seen once. The sequencing here drew on PBMCs, taken from a glioma patient whose treatment included an IDH1 peptide vaccine. Receptor source: a man aged 35 to 55 with glioma.

This clone was recorded once. Here the CDR3 reads CASRPGGYGYTF. In nucleotides, the CDR3 is TGTGCCAGCCGACCGGGTGGCTATGGCTACACCTTC. The chain links TRBV6-1 to TRBJ1-2; D remains unclear. V lost 8 bases and J lost 4, with 11 bases in between. Per the germline V gene, CDR1 is MNHNS and CDR2 is SASEGT. The CDR3 runs to 12 residues.

The V gene is TRBV6-1, the J gene TRBJ1-2; D ambiguous. CDR3 length: 11 amino acids. V was cut by 6 bases and J by 8 bases, with 10 bases left in between. Germline V lookup: CDR1 MNHNS, CDR2 SASEGT. CDR3: CASSLDMGYTF. As DNA, the CDR3 is TGTGCCAGCAGCCTAGACATGGGCTACACCTTC.

The rearrangement joins TRBV9 to TRBJ1-1; the D gene is possibly TRBD1 (6 bases). Trimming took 0 bases from V and 1 from J, leaving 16 bases between them. This CDR3 spans 17 amino acids. The germline CDR1 and CDR2 sequences are SGDLS and YYNGEE. The DNA for the CDR3 is TGTGCCAGCAGCGTAGCGGTAGGGGGACGGACGAACACTGAAGCTTTCTTT. As protein: CASSVAVGGRTNTEAFF.

V is TRBV6-5 and J is TRBJ2-3; 8 positions match TRBD1. V trimming: 6 bases; J trimming: 5 bases; junction bases outside the gene matches: 7. Germline CDR1 and CDR2: MNHEY and SVGAGI. The CDR3 sequence is 14 residues long. The CDR3 DNA sequence: TGTGCCAGCAGGGGATGGACAGGGCAAGATACGCAGTATTTT. Protein: CASRGWTGQDTQYF.

The V call is TRBV2, the J call TRBJ2-5, with 9 bases aligning to TRBD1. Germline CDR1 SNHLY, CDR2 FYNNEI. This CDR3 spans 16 amino acids. Trimming removed 9 bases from V and 2 bases from J; junction bases left unmatched: 13. CDR3 in amino acids: CARDYTGQGYQETQYF. For the CDR3, the DNA is TGTGCCAGAGATTACACGGGACAGGGTTATCAAGAGACCCAGTACTTC.

The chain uses TRBV19 and TRBJ1-2; D is possibly TRBD1 (5 bases). The germline gives CDR1 LNHDA, CDR2 SQIVND (reference sequence). Deletions cut 2 bases from V and 6 bases from J, with 10 bases between. This CDR3 region has 13 residues. The CDR3 sequence is CASSIWGTNGYTF. The CDR3 DNA reads TGTGCCAGTAGTATATGGGGGACTAATGGCTACACCTTC.

The DNA for the CDR3 is TGCAGCGTTGAAGATCAGGAGACCCAGTACTTC. It yields the protein CSVEDQETQYF. The gene calls are TRBV29-1 and TRBJ2-5; D gene uncertain. Between the trimmed V and J ends, which lost 0 bases and 5 bases, there was a span of 4 bases. The germline V gene encodes CDR1 SQVTM and CDR2 ANQGSEA. This CDR3 has 11 amino acids.

The genes are TRBV4-2 and TRBJ2-1, with D possibly TRBD2 on 5 matching bases. V was clipped by 4 bases and J by 2 bases, with 6 bases between them. Germline values: CDR1 LGHNA, CDR2 YNFKEQ. CDR3 length: 13 amino acids. As DNA, the CDR3 is TGTGCCAGCAGCCCGGGGACCTACAATGAGCAGTTCTTC. Residues: CASSPGTYNEQFF.

This clone rates as medium-sized. The chain links TRBV4-1 to TRBJ1-1, with D possibly matching TRBD1 (6 bases). V lost 0 bases to trimming and J lost 1 base, with 9 bases between them. CDR1 is MGHRA, CDR2 YSYEKL, per germline. The CDR3 sequence is 15 residues long. CDR3 nucleotide sequence: TGCGCCAGCAGCCAAGACCGAGGGGGGAACACTGAAGCTTTCTTT. As protein: CASSQDRGGNTEAFF.

The chain uses TRBV10-2 and TRBJ2-5; D uncertain. Germline CDR1 and CDR2: WSHSY and SAAADI. The ends were cut back, 4 bases at V and 2 bases at J, with 11 bases in the middle. This CDR3 has 14 residues. CDR3 protein: CASSGALAQETQYF. As DNA, the CDR3 is TGCGCCAGCAGTGGGGCCTTAGCACAAGAGACCCAGTACTTC.

The chain carries TRBV5-4 and TRBJ2-5; D call uncertain. V lost 4 bases and J 4 bases, leaving 11 bases between the germline ends. CDR1 and CDR2 (germline): SGHNT, YYREEE (reference sequence). This CDR3 comprises 13 residues. The CDR3, as DNA: TGTGCCAGCAGCCTTTCTATACGAGAGACCCAGTACTTC. As protein: CASSLSIRETQYF. Full variable domain (remainder filled in from reference TRBV5-4 and TRBJ2-5): ETGVTQSPTHLIKTRGQQVTLRCSSQSGHNTVSWYQQALGQGPQFIFQYYREEENGRGNFPPRFSGLQFPNYSSELNVNALELDDSALYLCASSLSIRETQYFGPGTRLLVL.

The chain joins TRBV7-9 to TRBJ1-2, with a possible D match to TRBD1 (5 bases). V gave up 2 bases and J gave up 0 bases, with 7 bases separating them. Germline CDR1 SEHNR, CDR2 FQNEAQ (reference sequence). The CDR3 sequence is 14 residues long. CDR3 sequence: CASSLLGANYGYTF. The DNA of the CDR3 is TGTGCCAGCAGCTTATTGGGGGCTAACTATGGCTACACCTTC.

The chain joins TRBV30 to TRBJ1-2; D is perhaps TRBD1 (5 bases). The germline V gene has CDR1 GTSNPN and CDR2 SVGIG (reference sequence). The V gene lost 4 bases and the J gene lost 4 bases, with 19 bases spanning the gap. This CDR3 region has 15 residues. This chain's CDR3 is CAWTGAVPGFYGYTF. CDR3 DNA sequence: TGTGCCTGGACCGGGGCTGTACCGGGCTTCTATGGCTACACCTTC.

The chain recombines TRBV5-1 with TRBJ1-2, with 8 positions matching TRBD1. This CDR3 is 14 amino acids long. Germline CDR1 reads SGHRS; CDR2 reads YFSETQ. Trimming took 3 bases from V and 5 from J; bases not matched to a gene: 6. The DNA of the CDR3 is TGCGCCAGCAGCTACCTCTGGGACAGGTATGGCTACACCTTC. Translating it yields CASSYLWDRYGYTF.

This sequence joins TRBV2 and TRBJ1-2; D is perhaps TRBD1 (5 bases). This CDR3 comprises 14 residues. CDR1 is SNHLY, CDR2 FYNNEI, per germline. V dropped 8 bases and J dropped 6 bases, with 19 bases sitting between them. The DNA of the CDR3 is TGTGCCAGCCTCCGGGATCTTCTCAGGGATGGCTACACCTTC. This encodes CASLRDLLRDGYTF.

The chain employs TRBV4-1 and TRBJ2-3; 8 bases line up with TRBD1. This CDR3 is built from 17 residues. V trimming: 2 bases; J trimming: 2 bases; junction bases outside the gene matches: 9. From germline, CDR1 is MGHRA and CDR2 YSYEKL. For the CDR3, the DNA is TGCGCCAGCAGCCAACCCGGACAGGGATATTCCACAGATACGCAGTATTTT. Amino acid sequence: CASSQPGQGYSTDTQYF.

This chain links TRBV6-5 with TRBJ1-2; D gene uncertain. The CDR3 has 15 amino acids. V shed 5 bases and J shed 0 bases, with 13 bases lying between them. Germline V lookup: CDR1 MNHEY, CDR2 SVGAGI. This CDR3 reads CASSTGRQANYGYTF. DNA of the CDR3: TGTGCCAGCAGTACCGGACGGCAAGCTAACTATGGCTACACCTTC.

This chain connects TRBV15 to TRBJ2-5, with 7 bases lining up with TRBD2. V shed 1 base, J shed 2 bases, and the junction held 4 bases outside the gene matches. The germline V gene encodes CDR1 LNHNV and CDR2 YYDKDF (reference sequence). The CDR3 is 15 amino acids. The CDR3 here is CATSRGMGGQETQYF. DNA of the CDR3: TGTGCCACCAGCAGAGGGATGGGGGGGCAAGAGACCCAGTACTTC.

The chain combines TRBV14 with TRBJ2-7; the match to TRBD1 covers 7 bases. The V gene's germline CDR1 is SGHDN and CDR2 FVKESK. CDR3 length equals 15 residues. V trimming: 2 bases; J trimming: 3 bases; junction bases outside the gene matches: 7. CDR3 loop: CASSQQQGPRYEQYF. The CDR3, as DNA: TGTGCCAGCAGCCAACAACAGGGGCCACGCTACGAGCAGTACTTC.

The chain couples TRBV10-2 to TRBJ2-2, with D perhaps TRBD2 (6 bases). The CDR3 has 15 residues. Germline V gene data show CDR1 as WSHSY and CDR2 as SAAADI. Trimming cost V 2 bases and J 2 bases, with 9 bases left between them. CDR3 nucleotide sequence: TGCGCCAGCAGTGAGCCGGGGGTTAACACCGGGGAGCTGTTTTTT. This gives the protein CASSEPGVNTGELFF.

The chain uses TRBV29-1 and TRBJ2-1; 8 positions match TRBD1. CDR3 length equals 15 residues. Trimming cost V 4 bases and J 3 bases; bases outside gene matches: 8. From germline, CDR1 is SQVTM and CDR2 ANQGSEA. In DNA, the CDR3 is TGCAGCGTTGGAGGACAGGGAGGCCACTACAATGAGCAGTTCTTC. Amino acid sequence: CSVGGQGGHYNEQFF.

The chain is built from TRBV9 and TRBJ2-5; D possibly corresponds to TRBD2 (7 bases). This CDR3 contains 14 residues. Germline V gene data show CDR1 as SGDLS and CDR2 as YYNGEE. Trimming pared 7 bases from V and 5 bases from J, leaving 18 bases between. The CDR3 DNA reads as TGTGCCAGCGGGGAGGGGGGGGCCGCGGAGACCCAGTACTTC. Translated: CASGEGGAAETQYF.

This clone was recorded only once. The chain carries TRBV5-6 and TRBJ1-1; unclear D gene. V lost 4 bases and J 7 bases, leaving 14 bases between the germline ends. Germline V gives CDR1 SGHDT, CDR2 YYEEEE. This CDR3 region has 13 residues. The CDR3 is CASSPDGRVEAFF. The CDR3, as DNA: TGTGCCAGCAGCCCGGACGGGAGGGTTGAAGCTTTCTTT.

The chain combines TRBV25-1 with TRBJ1-5; D is perhaps TRBD1 (6 bases). Germline V gene lookup returns CDR1 MGHDK and CDR2 SYGVNS. Trimming removed 0 bases at V and 2 bases at J, with 11 bases between. CDR3 length equals 16 residues. CDR3 DNA: TGTGCCAGCAGTGAATATTCGGCAGGGGGCAATCAGCCCCAGCATTTT. Translating gives CASSEYSAGGNQPQHF. The full variable domain, its missing parts supplied by reference TRBV25-1 and TRBJ1-5, is EADIYQTPRYLVIGTGKKITLECSQTMGHDKMYWYQQDPGMELHLIHYSYGVNSTEKGDLSSESTVSRIRTEHFPLTLESARPSHTSQYLCASSEYSAGGNQPQHFGDGTRLSIL.

The gene calls are TRBV7-9 and TRBJ1-1, with 9 bases matching TRBD1. With V trimmed by 2 bases and J by 7 bases, 8 bases remained unmatched. This CDR3 is 15 amino acids long. Germline lookup yields CDR1 SEHNR and CDR2 FQNEAQ (reference sequence). The CDR3 protein is CASSLTGTGFDEAFF. The DNA of the CDR3 is TGTGCCAGCAGCTTAACCGGGACAGGGTTTGATGAAGCTTTCTTT.